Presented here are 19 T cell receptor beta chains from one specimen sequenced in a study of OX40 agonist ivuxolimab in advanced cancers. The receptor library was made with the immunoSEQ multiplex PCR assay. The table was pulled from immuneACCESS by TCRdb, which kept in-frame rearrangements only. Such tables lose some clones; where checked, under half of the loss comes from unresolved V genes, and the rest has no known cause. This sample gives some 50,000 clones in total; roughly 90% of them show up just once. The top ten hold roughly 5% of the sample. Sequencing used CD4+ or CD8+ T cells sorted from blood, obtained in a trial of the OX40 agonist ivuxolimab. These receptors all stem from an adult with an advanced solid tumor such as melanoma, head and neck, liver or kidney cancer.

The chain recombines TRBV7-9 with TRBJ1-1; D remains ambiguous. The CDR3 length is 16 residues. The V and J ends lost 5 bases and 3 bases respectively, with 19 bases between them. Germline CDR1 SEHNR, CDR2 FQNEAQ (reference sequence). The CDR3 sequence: CASSRRASGTHTEAFF. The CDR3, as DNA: TGTGCCAGCAGCCGAAGGGCGTCAGGAACTCACACTGAAGCTTTCTTT.

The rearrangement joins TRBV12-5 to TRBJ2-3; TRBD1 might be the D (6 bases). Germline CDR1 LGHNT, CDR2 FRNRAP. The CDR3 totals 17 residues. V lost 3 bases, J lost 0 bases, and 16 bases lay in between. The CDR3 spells CASGFQPLGQSTDTQYF. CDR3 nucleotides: TGTGCTAGTGGTTTTCAGCCCTTAGGACAGAGCACAGATACGCAGTATTTT. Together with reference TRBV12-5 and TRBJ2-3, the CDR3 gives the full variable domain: DARVTQTPRHKVTEMGQEVTMRCQPILGHNTVFWYRQTMMQGLELLAYFRNRAPLDDSGMPKDRFSAEMPDATLATLKIQPSEPRDSAVYFCASGFQPLGQSTDTQYFGPGTRLTVL.

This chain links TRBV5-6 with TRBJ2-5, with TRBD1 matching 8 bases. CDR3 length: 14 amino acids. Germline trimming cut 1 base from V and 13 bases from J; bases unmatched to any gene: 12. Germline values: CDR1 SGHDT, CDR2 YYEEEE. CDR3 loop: CASSLSWDRPRGYF. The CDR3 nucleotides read TGTGCCAGCAGCTTGTCCTGGGACAGGCCTAGGGGGTACTTC.

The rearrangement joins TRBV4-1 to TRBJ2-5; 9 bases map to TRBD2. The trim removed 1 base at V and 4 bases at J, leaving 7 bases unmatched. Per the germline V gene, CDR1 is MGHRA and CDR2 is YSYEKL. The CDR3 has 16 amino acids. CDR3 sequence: CASSQGRRGGGETQYF. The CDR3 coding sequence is TGCGCCAGCAGCCAAGGAAGGCGGGGGGGCGGAGAGACCCAGTACTTC.

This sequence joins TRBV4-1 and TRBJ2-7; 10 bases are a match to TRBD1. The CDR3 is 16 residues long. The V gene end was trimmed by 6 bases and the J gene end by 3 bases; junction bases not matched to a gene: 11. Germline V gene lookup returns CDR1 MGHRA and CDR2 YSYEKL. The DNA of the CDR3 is TGCGCCAGCAGACCTATGGGGACAGGGGCCGACTACGAGCAGTACTTC. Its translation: CASRPMGTGADYEQYF.

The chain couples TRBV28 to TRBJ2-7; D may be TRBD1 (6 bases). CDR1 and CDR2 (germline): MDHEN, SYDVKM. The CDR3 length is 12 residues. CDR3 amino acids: CASSRPTGFIHV. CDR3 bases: TGTGCCAGCAGCCGGCCGACAGGTTTTATTCACGTC.

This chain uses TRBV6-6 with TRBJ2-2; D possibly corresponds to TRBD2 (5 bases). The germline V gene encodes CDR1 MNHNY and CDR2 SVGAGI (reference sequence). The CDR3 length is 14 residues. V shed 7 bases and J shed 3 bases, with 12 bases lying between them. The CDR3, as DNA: TGTGCCAGCACCCACCCGGGATACACCGGGGAGCTGTTTTTT. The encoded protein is CASTHPGYTGELFF.

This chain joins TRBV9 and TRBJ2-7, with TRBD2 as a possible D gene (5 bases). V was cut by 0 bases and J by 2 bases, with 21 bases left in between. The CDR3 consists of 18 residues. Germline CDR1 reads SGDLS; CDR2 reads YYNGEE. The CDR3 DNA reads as TGTGCCAGCAGCGTAGGCCCCATCCTCCAACTAGGAACCTACGAGCAGTACTTC. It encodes CASSVGPILQLGTYEQYF.

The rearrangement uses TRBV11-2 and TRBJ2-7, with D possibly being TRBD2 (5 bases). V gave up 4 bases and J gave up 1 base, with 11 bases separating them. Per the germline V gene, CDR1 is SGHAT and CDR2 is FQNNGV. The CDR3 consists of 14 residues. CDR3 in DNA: TGTGCCAGCAGCTGGGCGGGCCATTCCTACGAGCAGTACTTC. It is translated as CASSWAGHSYEQYF.

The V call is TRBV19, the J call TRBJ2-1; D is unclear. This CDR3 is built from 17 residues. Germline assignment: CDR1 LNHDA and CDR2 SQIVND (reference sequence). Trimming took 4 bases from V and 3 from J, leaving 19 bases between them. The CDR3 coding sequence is TGTGCCAGTAGTAGTGACCGACGGAACCTGAACTACAATGAGCAGTTCTTC. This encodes CASSSDRRNLNYNEQFF.

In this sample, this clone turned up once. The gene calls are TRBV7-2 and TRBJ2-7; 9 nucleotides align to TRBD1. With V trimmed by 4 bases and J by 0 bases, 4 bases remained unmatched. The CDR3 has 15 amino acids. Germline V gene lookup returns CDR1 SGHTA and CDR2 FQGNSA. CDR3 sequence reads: CASSWLTGGSYEQYF. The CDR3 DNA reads TGTGCCAGCAGCTGGTTGACAGGGGGCTCCTACGAGCAGTACTTC.

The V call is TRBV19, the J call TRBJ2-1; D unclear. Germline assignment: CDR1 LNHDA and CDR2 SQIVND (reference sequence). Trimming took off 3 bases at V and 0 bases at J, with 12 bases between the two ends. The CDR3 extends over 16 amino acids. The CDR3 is CASSIIHTSSYNEQFF. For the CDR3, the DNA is TGTGCCAGTAGTATCATCCATACCTCCTCCTACAATGAGCAGTTCTTC.

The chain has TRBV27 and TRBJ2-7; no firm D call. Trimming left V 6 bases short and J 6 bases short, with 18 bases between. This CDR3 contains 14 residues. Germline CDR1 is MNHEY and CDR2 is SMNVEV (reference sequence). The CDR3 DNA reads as TGTGCCAGCAGAAACTGGACGGTATCTTTCGAGCAGTACTTC. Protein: CASRNWTVSFEQYF.

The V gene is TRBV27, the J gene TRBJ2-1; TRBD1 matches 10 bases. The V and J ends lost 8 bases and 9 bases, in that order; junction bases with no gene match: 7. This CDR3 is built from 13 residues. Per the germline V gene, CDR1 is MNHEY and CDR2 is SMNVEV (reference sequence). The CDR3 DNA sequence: TGTGCCAGCGGACAGGGGGGGTTGGGTGAGCAGTTCTTC. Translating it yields CASGQGGLGEQFF.

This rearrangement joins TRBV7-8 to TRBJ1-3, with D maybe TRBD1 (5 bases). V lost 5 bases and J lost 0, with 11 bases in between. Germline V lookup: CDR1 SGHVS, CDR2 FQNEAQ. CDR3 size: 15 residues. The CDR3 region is CASSPGGGSGNTIYF. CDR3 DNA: TGTGCCAGCAGCCCCGGGGGAGGCTCTGGAAACACCATATATTTT.

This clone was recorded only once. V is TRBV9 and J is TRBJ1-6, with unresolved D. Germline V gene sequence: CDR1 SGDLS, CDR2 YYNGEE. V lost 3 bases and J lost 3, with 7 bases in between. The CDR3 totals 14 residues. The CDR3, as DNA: TGTGCCAGCAGCGCACGGGACTATAATTCACCCCTCCACTTT. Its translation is CASSARDYNSPLHF.

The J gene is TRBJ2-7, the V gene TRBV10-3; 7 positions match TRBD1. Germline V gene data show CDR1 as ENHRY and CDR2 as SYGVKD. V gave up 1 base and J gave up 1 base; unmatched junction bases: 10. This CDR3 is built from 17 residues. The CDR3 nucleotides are TGTGCCATCAGTGAGTACCCACCGGAGACAGGGTCCTACGAGCAGTACTTC. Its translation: CAISEYPPETGSYEQYF.

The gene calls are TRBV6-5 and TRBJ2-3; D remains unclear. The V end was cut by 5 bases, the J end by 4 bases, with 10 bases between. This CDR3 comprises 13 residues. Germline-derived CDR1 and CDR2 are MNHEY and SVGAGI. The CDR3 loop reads CASSAPDPDTQYF. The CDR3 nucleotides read TGTGCCAGCAGTGCTCCCGACCCAGATACGCAGTATTTT.

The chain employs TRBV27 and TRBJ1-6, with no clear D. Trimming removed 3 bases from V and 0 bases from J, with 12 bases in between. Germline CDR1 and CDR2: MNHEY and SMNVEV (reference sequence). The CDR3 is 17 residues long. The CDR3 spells CASSLSRRSSYNSPLHF. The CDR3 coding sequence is TGTGCCAGCAGTTTGTCCAGGCGGAGCTCCTATAATTCACCCCTCCACTTT.